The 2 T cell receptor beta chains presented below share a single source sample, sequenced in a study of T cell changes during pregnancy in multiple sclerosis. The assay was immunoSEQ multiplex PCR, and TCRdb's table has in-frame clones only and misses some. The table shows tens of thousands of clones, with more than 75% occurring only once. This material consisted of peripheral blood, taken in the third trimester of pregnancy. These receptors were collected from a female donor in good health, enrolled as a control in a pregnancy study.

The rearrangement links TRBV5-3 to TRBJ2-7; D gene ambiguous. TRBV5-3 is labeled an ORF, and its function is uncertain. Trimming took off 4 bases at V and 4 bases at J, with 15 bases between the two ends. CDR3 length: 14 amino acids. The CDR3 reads CARSRPPPVYEQYF. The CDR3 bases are TGTGCCAGAAGCCGTCCCCCCCCGGTATACGAGCAGTACTTC.

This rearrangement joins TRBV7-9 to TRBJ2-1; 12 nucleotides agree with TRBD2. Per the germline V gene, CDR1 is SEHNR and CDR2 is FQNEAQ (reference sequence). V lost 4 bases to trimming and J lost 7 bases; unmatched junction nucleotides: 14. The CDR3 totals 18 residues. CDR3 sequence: CASSSLTSGGPRGNEQFF. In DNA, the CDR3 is TGTGCCAGCAGCTCTCTTACTAGCGGGGGGCCCCGGGGTAATGAGCAGTTCTTC.